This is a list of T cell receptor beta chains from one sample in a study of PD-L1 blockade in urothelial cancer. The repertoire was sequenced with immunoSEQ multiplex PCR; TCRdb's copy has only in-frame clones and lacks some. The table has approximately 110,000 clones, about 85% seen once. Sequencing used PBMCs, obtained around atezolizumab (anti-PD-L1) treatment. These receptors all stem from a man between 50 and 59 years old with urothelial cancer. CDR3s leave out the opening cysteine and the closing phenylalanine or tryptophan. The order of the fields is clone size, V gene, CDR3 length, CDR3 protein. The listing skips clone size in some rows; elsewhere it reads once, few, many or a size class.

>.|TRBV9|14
ASSAPRSAFHNEQF
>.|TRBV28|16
ASSLLTGGPYSNQPQH
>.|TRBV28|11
ASRMQSLGGYT
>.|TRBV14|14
ASSQAPTKNTGELF
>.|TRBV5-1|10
ASSVGQGGYT
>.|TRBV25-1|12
ASSDRGLTDTQY
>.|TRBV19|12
ASSNRGQGRGYT
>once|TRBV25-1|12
ASSDFGQQETQY
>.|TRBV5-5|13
ASSLLGGSQETQY
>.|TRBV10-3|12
AISEGNENTEAF
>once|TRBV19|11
ASRTGFNSPLH
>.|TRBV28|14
ASSLWGTANTGELF
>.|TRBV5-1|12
ASSFDRVVDTQY
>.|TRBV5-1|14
ASSLRGGTSSHEQY
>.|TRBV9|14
ASSVGSTSAYNEQF
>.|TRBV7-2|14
ASSLGLAGGTNEQY
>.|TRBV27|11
ASSSRDKYEQY
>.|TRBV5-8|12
ASSSGTNTGELF
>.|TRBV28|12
ASSLTGARYGYT
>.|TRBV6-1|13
ASSDRSQVSYEQY
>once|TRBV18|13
ASSPQPTSNTEAF
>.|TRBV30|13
AWAAPGGSWETQY
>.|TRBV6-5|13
ASSRTQGAKNIQY
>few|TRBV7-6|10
ASSLVRGGYT
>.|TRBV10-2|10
ASRRSTGELF
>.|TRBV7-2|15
ASSYDSLQPLNYGYT
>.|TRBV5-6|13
ASSFTGGENEKLF
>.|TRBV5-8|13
ASHRGEANTDTQY
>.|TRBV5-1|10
ASAGSENIQY
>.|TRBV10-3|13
AISESTGSTSPLH
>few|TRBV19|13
ASSISRGRRTEAF
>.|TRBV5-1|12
ASSLDLREAEQY
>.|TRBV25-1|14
ASRSGWGSMNTEAF
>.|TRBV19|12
ASSKGLGAGELF
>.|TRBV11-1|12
ASSLRGRDNEQF
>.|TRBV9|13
ASSVGTLNTDTQY
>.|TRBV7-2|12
ASSPQGGGTEAF
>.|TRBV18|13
ASSLTTGFQETQY
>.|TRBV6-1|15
ASSEALFGGDQETQY
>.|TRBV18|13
ASSLRALNTGELF
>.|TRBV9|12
ASSVEGDHNEQF
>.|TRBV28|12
ASMTREIMDEQF
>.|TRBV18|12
ASSPLAGEETQY
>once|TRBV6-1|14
ASSGLAGGGTDTQY
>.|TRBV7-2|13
ASRLEQASSYEQY
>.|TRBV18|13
ASSLDRGGGTEAF
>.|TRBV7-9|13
ASSQGLAGVTEQF
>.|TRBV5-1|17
ASSLDFFAGGRATGELF
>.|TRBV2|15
ASRYRGSLSGANVLT
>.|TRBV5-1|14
ASSELAGTNTGELF
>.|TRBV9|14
ASTDNRAGVTDTQY
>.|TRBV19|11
ASSRAGTDTQY
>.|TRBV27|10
ASSLGGNEQF
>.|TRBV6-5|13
ASSSRGGSNYGYT
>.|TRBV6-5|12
ASRRAGEGSEQY